This paragraph covers one TCR beta chain sequence. This clone's antigen is unknown. Base qualities are missing; no much larger clone stands one base away. The data belong to a study of T cell repertoires in cytomegalovirus infection (dated by TCRdb to between 2019 and 2020). The study in broad terms: Recently identified HLA-C-restricted CMV epitopes, whose presentation resists viral immunomodulation, were targeted by peptide stimulations together with well-studied HLA-B-restricted epitopes. Donor HLA type was relevant to the analysis, because carriage of CMV infection together with the matching HLA type was indicated by public TCR beta signatures.

Beyond this particular receptor, the publication reports: In both this cohort and an independent cohort of 350 to 400 donors, the cumulative frequency of public TCR beta family members distinguished carriers of CMV infection plus the relevant HLA type. The ex vivo response was dominated by HLA-C-restricted CMV-specific TCR beta clonotypes, which also provided the single most frequent clonotype in two of eight donors.

The germline ends are 13 bases apart after V is trimmed by 3 bases and J by 7 bases. CDR1 and CDR2, looked up from the germline V gene (reference sequence), are MNHEY and SMNVEV. Including cysteine and phenylalanine, the CDR3 has 14 amino acids. CDR3 DNA is the only sequence kept; it has 42 bases, read in frame from the first base. The treatment or condition label, as the study defines it: in vitro stimulation with specific CMV peptide epitopes to enrich CMV-specific T cells. Sequencer: Illumina HiSeq 1500. TCRdb took the public reads, trimmed them with fastp at Q25, ran MiXCR for clone calling and kept in-frame beta chains. Merged by CDR3 protein, the rows form single entries marked with the most common genes and DNA. The sample table shows about 130,000 distinct CDR3 sequences, and over 30% are seen once. Together, the top ten hold roughly half of the sample.

Sequences were derived from CD8+ T cells from cultured PBMCs, sampled from culture after CMV antigen stimulation. The receptor was derived from a human donor in good health (CMV status not recorded). Some clones in this sample may be carry-over from other donors' samples. This chain is built from TRBV27 and TRBJ2-1; perhaps TRBD1 is the D gene, with 7 bases matching. The CDR3 region reads CASSFGGRGNEQFF. Here is the DNA: TGTGCCAGCAGTTTCGGGGGCAGGGGGAATGAGCAGTTCTTC.